The rows below give T cell receptor beta chains drawn from one sample of a study of response to subunit inactivated influenza vaccine. MiXCR was run by TCRdb on the RT-PCR reads, yielding one entry per CDR3 protein. The top ten hold less than 7% of the sample, which has roughly 700,000 distinct CDR3 sequences, over 11% seen once. The material sequenced was PBMCs from blood, taken 14 to 15 days before vaccination. These receptors were collected from a man aged 50 to 60 who received an inactivated influenza vaccine. CDR3s include the opening cysteine and the closing phenylalanine or tryptophan. Each record gives: clone size, D gene, V gene, J gene, CDR3 protein, CDR3 DNA. The D gene is left open where the match is weak. Where a row states a size, it is once, few, many or the class of an expanded clone; other rows omit it.

>NA|NA|TRBV28|TRBJ2-7
CASSLSLGAGYEQYF
TGTGCCAGCAGTTTATCCCTCGGGGCGGGCTACGAGCAGTACTTC
>few|TRBD2|TRBV3-1|TRBJ2-2
CASSQGASGGHPNTGELFF
TGTGCCAGCAGCCAAGGGGCTAGCGGGGGACATCCGAACACCGGGGAGCTGTTTTTT
>NA|NA|TRBV4-3|TRBJ2-1
CASSQAPGAYNEQFF
TGCGCCAGCAGCCAAGCTCCGGGGGCCTACAATGAGCAGTTCTTC
>few|NA|TRBV12-3/TRBV12-4|TRBJ1-1
CASTFVQAPTEAFF
TGTGCCAGCACCTTCGTACAGGCTCCCACTGAAGCTTTCTTT
>many|TRBD1|TRBV20-1|TRBJ1-2
CSASSMIRDRGEWDYGYTF
TGCAGTGCTAGTTCAATGATCCGGGACAGGGGGGAATGGGACTATGGCTACACCTTC
>few|NA|TRBV20-1|TRBJ1-4
CSARRQSGVTNEKLFF
TGCAGTGCTAGAAGACAATCCGGTGTGACAAATGAAAAACTGTTTTTT
>NA|NA|TRBV12-3/TRBV12-4|TRBJ2-1
CASSPQFLSSYNEQFF
TGTGCCAGCAGTCCACAGTTCTTGAGCTCCTACAATGAGCAGTTCTTC
>many|NA|TRBV7-7|TRBJ2-5
CASSLGTGGQETQYF
TGTGCCAGCAGTTTGGGGACGGGCGGCCAAGAGACCCAGTACTTC
>few|TRBD1|TRBV15|TRBJ1-5
CATSSKTGGKQPQHF
TGTGCCACCAGCAGTAAGACAGGGGGTAAACAGCCCCAGCATTTT
>NA|NA|TRBV20-1|TRBJ1-1
CSVPTVNTEAFF
TGCAGTGTCCCGACAGTGAACACTGAAGCTTTCTTT
>NA|TRBD1|TRBV11-1|TRBJ2-6
CASSPLPGQGSSGANVLTF
TGTGCCAGCAGCCCCCTCCCGGGACAGGGTAGCTCTGGGGCCAACGTCCTGACTTTC
>NA|NA|TRBV6-2/TRBV6-3|TRBJ2-1
CASREELYNEQFF
TGTGCCAGCAGGGAGGAGCTTTACAATGAGCAGTTCTTC
>once|TRBD2|TRBV19|TRBJ2-1
CASSNFLAGLDEQFF
TGTGCCAGTAGTAACTTTCTAGCGGGCCTTGATGAGCAGTTCTTC
>few|NA|TRBV7-2|TRBJ2-2
CASSPRVSGAGELFF
TGTGCCAGCAGCCCCCGCGTGTCAGGGGCCGGGGAGCTGTTTTTT
>few|TRBD1|TRBV5-1|TRBJ2-7
CASSRQGRNSYEQYF
TGCGCCAGCAGCCGACAGGGACGGAACTCCTACGAGCAGTACTTC
>NA|TRBD1|TRBV11-2|TRBJ2-1
CASSVSRTGRGNEQFF
TGTGCCAGCAGCGTAAGCCGGACAGGGCGAGGCAATGAGCAGTTCTTC
>few|TRBD1|TRBV28|TRBJ2-3
CASNLDRGLTDTQYF
TGTGCCAGCAACCTAGACAGGGGGCTAACAGATACGCAGTATTTT
>few|NA|TRBV20-1|TRBJ1-2
CSARATRDYGYTF
TGCAGTGCTAGGGCAACTAGGGACTATGGCTACACCTTC
>many|TRBD1|TRBV2|TRBJ2-1
CASSELDRVGNEQFF
TGTGCCAGCAGTGAACTCGACAGGGTCGGGAATGAGCAGTTCTTC
>few|NA|TRBV18|TRBJ2-7
CASSPGEPIYEQYF
TGTGCCAGCTCACCGGGTGAACCAATCTACGAGCAGTACTTC
>NA|TRBD2|TRBV29-1|TRBJ2-5
CSVEFLRLAEETQYF
TGCAGCGTTGAATTTCTGCGACTAGCAGAAGAGACCCAGTACTTC
>NA|NA|TRBV7-2|TRBJ2-1
CASSLKGGTHEQFF
TGTGCCAGCAGCTTAAAGGGGGGGACCCATGAGCAGTTCTTC
>few|TRBD2|TRBV20-1|TRBJ2-3
CSAMVAGEDTQYF
TGCAGTGCTATGGTAGCGGGAGAAGATACGCAGTATTTT
>NA|TRBD1|TRBV4-1|TRBJ2-1
CASSQPGQDYNEQFF
TGCGCCAGCAGCCAGCCGGGACAGGACTACAATGAGCAGTTCTTC
>NA|NA|TRBV5-6|TRBJ2-7
CASSSETGWRPYEQYF
TGTGCCAGCAGCTCCGAGACGGGCTGGAGGCCCTACGAGCAGTACTTC
>NA|NA|TRBV15|TRBJ2-3
CATSRGKNTQYF
TGTGCCACCAGCAGAGGGAAAAATACGCAGTATTTT
>NA|NA|TRBV20-1|TRBJ1-1
CSARPGHGNTEAFF
TGCAGTGCTAGACCGGGACATGGTAACACTGAAGCTTTCTTT
>few|TRBD2|TRBV5-6|TRBJ2-7
CASSTGTSGLVWGEQYF
TGTGCCAGCAGCACCGGGACTAGCGGTCTCGTATGGGGGGAGCAGTACTTC
>NA|NA|TRBV5-1|TRBJ2-7
CASSFQGGGRTF
TGCGCCAGCAGCTTCCAAGGGGGGGGACGCACTTTC
>few|NA|TRBV20-1|TRBJ2-1
CSASGSGSYNEQFF
TGCAGTGCTAGCGGGTCGGGGAGCTACAATGAGCAGTTCTTC
>NA|NA|TRBV15|TRBJ2-5
CATSTSRGTQYF
TGTGCCACCAGCACAAGTAGGGGGACCCAGTACTTC
>few|TRBD1|TRBV12-3/TRBV12-4|TRBJ2-7
CASSSDRPSYEQYF
TGTGCCAGCAGTTCGGACAGGCCCTCCTACGAGCAGTACTTC
>few|NA|TRBV28|TRBJ2-3
CASTLSGTDTQYF
TGTGCCAGCACCTTGAGCGGCACAGATACGCAGTATTTT
>NA|NA|TRBV5-1|TRBJ2-7
CASSPGGTDYYEQYF
TGCGCCAGCAGCCCGGGGGGGACAGATTACTACGAGCAGTACTTC
>many|TRBD2|TRBV7-2|TRBJ2-4
CASSVSGGPGEQYF
TGTGCCAGCAGCGTTAGCGGGGGGCCGGGGGAACAGTACTTC
>few|TRBD1|TRBV7-9|TRBJ1-2
CASSPADREHGYTF
TGTGCCAGCAGCCCTGCCGACAGGGAACATGGCTACACCTTC
>NA|TRBD1|TRBV28|TRBJ2-3
CASSTPLTGVTDTQYF
TGTGCCAGCAGCACTCCTTTGACAGGGGTGACAGATACGCAGTATTTT
>many|TRBD2|TRBV4-3|TRBJ2-1
CASSQGAGGYNEQFF
TGCGCCAGCAGCCAAGGGGCGGGGGGATACAATGAGCAGTTCTTC
>NA|TRBD1|TRBV3-1|TRBJ2-3
CTSSPDRGYISTDTQYF
TGTACCAGCAGCCCCGACAGGGGGTATATTAGCACAGATACGCAGTATTTT
>NA|TRBD2|TRBV20-1|TRBJ2-1
CSARFLLAAHYNEQFF
TGCAGTGCTCGATTCCTGCTAGCGGCCCATTACAATGAGCAGTTCTTC